This is a list of T cell receptor beta chains from one sample in a study of shared clonotypes between healthy human individuals. The repertoire was sequenced with immunoSEQ multiplex PCR; TCRdb's copy has only in-frame clones and lacks some. The sample holds over a million clones; around 97% are singletons and the top ten take more than 0.9%. The sequencing input was naive CD4+ T cells sorted from blood. These receptors all stem from a man aged 25 to 40 in good health. CDR3s include the opening cysteine and the closing phenylalanine or tryptophan. A D gene is named only where the DNA matches it firmly.

j_call v_call d_call cdr3_nt cdr3_aa
TRBJ1-1 TRBV6-5 NA TGTGCCAGCAGTTACTTGGCCGAAGAAGCTTTCTTT CASSYLAEEAFF
TRBJ2-2 TRBV29-1 TRBD2 TGCAGCGTTGAAGATGGGGCTAGCGGGAGATCTGACACCGGGGAGCTGTTTTTT CSVEDGASGRSDTGELFF
TRBJ1-2 TRBV6-5 NA TGTGCCAGCAGTCCAGAAAGGGGGGTCTATGGCTACACCTTC CASSPERGVYGYTF
TRBJ2-1 TRBV27 NA TGTGCCAGCAGTTTATTGGAGGGAAGGGAGCAGTTCTTC CASSLLEGREQFF
TRBJ1-5 TRBV11-2 TRBD1 TGTGCCAGCAGCCGGGACAGCAATAGCAATCAGCCCCAGCATTTT CASSRDSNSNQPQHF
TRBJ1-3 TRBV7-9 NA TGTGCCAGCAGCTTAGAAGGGGGAACTGGAAACACCATATATTTT CASSLEGGTGNTIYF
TRBJ2-7 TRBV6-5 TRBD1 TGTGCCAGCAGTAGAGGGGACAGGGGCTACGAGCAGTACTTC CASSRGDRGYEQYF
TRBJ2-2 TRBV5-4 NA TGTGCCAGCAACCCTGGGAACACCGGGGAGCTGTTTTTT CASNPGNTGELFF
TRBJ2-5 TRBV5-5 NA TGTGCCAGCAGCTTGCCTCAGGGGAAAGAGACCCAGTACTTC CASSLPQGKETQYF
TRBJ2-7 TRBV7-6 NA TGTGCCAGCAGCTTAGGCGTTAGCTCCTACGAGCAGTACTTC CASSLGVSSYEQYF
TRBJ2-7 TRBV2 NA TGTGCCAGTGGCCTTGGGGGGGAGCAGTACTTC CASGLGGEQYF
TRBJ2-3 TRBV18 NA TGTGCCAGCTCACCCATAAGATGGTCGAGCGGGCGTTCTAGCACAGATACGCAGTATTTT CASSPIRWSSGRSSTDTQYF
TRBJ2-1 TRBV18 NA TGTGCCAGCTCACCACCACAGGGCTCCTACAATGAGCAGTTCTTC CASSPPQGSYNEQFF
TRBJ2-5 TRBV5-1 NA TGCGCCAGCAGCTTCGGGGCCCAAGAGACCCAGTACTTC CASSFGAQETQYF
TRBJ1-4 TRBV6-5 NA TGTGCCAGCCGAGCCCGACAAGAAAAACTGTTTTTT CASRARQEKLFF
TRBJ2-1 TRBV30 TRBD2 TGTGCCTGGACCTTGGGGACTAGCGGTTACAATGAGCAGTTCTTC CAWTLGTSGYNEQFF